One T cell receptor beta chain is described in this entry. The antigen it binds to is not known. Base qualities are not at hand, and no much larger clone is one base apart. These data originate in a study of cytomegalovirus exposure and HLA in healthy donors (dated by TCRdb to about 2017). Concerning the study at large: An earlier analysis of approximately 590 of the donors reported more than 250 Gb of sequence data and around 120 million unique TCR beta sequences from some 180 million T cells. To study patterns of TCR occurrence, a later analysis re-analyzed previously published TCR beta repertoires from 650 to 750 donors and added high-resolution HLA genotyping. A later genetic analysis took genome-wide SNP genotypes for 398 of the 666 donors and used that subset as a discovery cohort. Among a few hundred genotyped donors of the cohort, an average of around 240,000 unique TCR beta nucleotide sequences were sequenced per donor, roughly 18% of them non-productive. The study aimed to test whether signatures of past pathogen exposure could be identified by cataloging public T cell receptors. Roughly 300 gigabases of sequencing data and roughly 90 million unique TCR sequences were included in an early release covering roughly 600 HLA-typed donors. The study profiled the T cell repertoires of hundreds of subjects by immunosequencing and related them to cytomegalovirus serostatus. Class I and class II HLA loci were covered by the typing at four-digit resolution. Four or five DR-DQ haplotypes were treated as single units for association and clustering because of strong linkage in the cohort. In the later analysis, no new phenotypic data were used to find candidate immune exposures; instead, reliance was placed on TCR beta sequences and their occurrence across donors. Along with the approximately 650-subject first cohort, a separate validation cohort of 120 different subjects was used. High-throughput TCR immunosequencing, statistical association of individual TCRs with disease status, and machine learning were combined to predict cytomegalovirus infection status. Of the roughly 420 genotyped donors, 65% to 90% were placed in the genetic ancestry cluster associated with self-reported Caucasian donors. Alongside the repertoire data, information on donor age, sex, ethnicity and CMV serostatus was compiled. An earlier analysis of 587 of the donors applied high-throughput TCR beta sequencing to assess whether each TCR beta V gene segment acted as functional or pseudogenic. The number of typed donors differed by locus: roughly 620-630 for A, B, C, DRB1 and DQB1; 522 for DQA1; 606 for DPA1; and roughly 450 for DPB1. All discovery cohort repertoires had been generated on a single sequencing platform.

The research as a whole found: An earlier analysis of several hundred of the donors showed that most TCR beta V segments appeared in productive rearrangements either about 90% or about 30% of the time, which broadly matched IMGT annotations. A further reported finding was that TCR beta sequences accurately predicted the HLA-A and HLA-B alleles for most subjects in the first cohort. A later analysis associated roughly 17,000 TCR beta sequences with specific HLA alleles at a false discovery rate of 0.05. In vitro tests confirmed that a few of the cytomegalovirus-associated TCR beta chains recognize cytomegalovirus antigens. The classifier was reported to diagnose cytomegalovirus status with high specificity and sensitivity in both the original cohort and the validation cohort. The authors suggested that the approach could potentially be generalized to other disease states and immunological phenotypes. A cluster of highly shared sequence variants was judged likely to be a technical artifact of the sequencing pipeline. Presence/absence analyses assumed roughly uniform sequencing depth across donors, an assumption that may not hold. Because counts were too low, roughly 17 rarely observed V segments, including chromosome 9 orphons, were left out of the earlier analysis of over 550 of the donors. The study gave a list of about 150 TCR beta chains associated with cytomegalovirus. Assigning TCR associations to individual alleles was difficult when HLA alleles, especially DR and DQ, strongly co-occurred. For the cohort, immune exposure information was limited to CMV serostatus. In a later analysis, TCR association rates were found to vary across HLA loci, with the most associated TCRs seen for DRB1 alleles and the fewest for HLA-C alleles. Most TCR sequences were observed very rarely across donors, whereas some public TCRs were present in many individuals. Linkage disequilibrium might explain the correlated functional status among segregating V segments, but an unknown experimental factor could not be ruled out. A later genetic analysis reported fewer N-insertions in productive TCRs among donors in an Asian-associated ancestry cluster than the roughly 700-donor mean. The 87-base-pair reads could not distinguish some IMGT-functional V segments, including TRBV6-2 and TRBV6-3, so those segments were excluded. A later analysis reported that several top co-occurrence clusters appeared linked to parvovirus B19, influenza, CMV and Epstein-Barr virus. A later analysis found that HLA-associated TCR beta chains were more clonally expanded and had lower generation probabilities than equally common non-associated chains. An association between a missense DCLRE1C variant and V-gene and J-gene trimming of TCR beta chains was found in a later genetic analysis and replicated in an independent cohort. The cohort was sequenced for TCR beta chains only, and without alpha or paired-chain data the features that could be detected were limited. Because HLA typing was missing for some donors at each locus, association tests included only the typed subset. In a later analysis, most CMV-associated TCR beta chains were found to appear HLA-restricted, with HLA associations seemingly driven largely by CMV exposure.

The library came from the immunoSEQ multiplex PCR assay. The multiplex PCR relied on a mix of 60 forward primers for TCR Vbeta segments and 13 reverse primers for TCR Jbeta segments. A multiplex PCR assay on genomic DNA amplified the CDR3 region of rearranged TCR beta genes. On the Illumina HiSeq System, the amplified TCR beta libraries were sequenced as 87-base-pair reads. The authors processed their data as follows. A later analysis counted tens of millions of unique TCR beta chains across the 666 repertoires, and some 11 million of these chains were shared by at least two donors. To remove PCR and sequencing errors, raw reads were error-corrected and collapsed into unique sequences using a nearest-neighbor algorithm that merged closely related sequences. To assign V, D and J gene segments, CDR3 sequences were aligned to IMGT reference sequences. For a sequence to be retained, at least a six-nucleotide match to both a V gene segment and a J gene segment was required. A rearrangement was called productive if the CDR3 had no stop codons and remained in frame with V and J, and every other rearrangement was called non-productive. Following IMGT convention, CDR3 was defined as the stretch from the second conserved V-encoded cysteine up to the conserved J-encoded phenylalanine. Sequences without an unambiguous match to a single V gene segment were excluded from the earlier analysis of a few hundred of the donors. In an earlier analysis of several hundred of the donors, V segments were called functional above 56.7% productive rearrangements and were called segregating when the between-donor standard deviation exceeded 5%. To diagnose cytomegalovirus status from the catalog of TCR beta chain sequences, a statistical classification framework was built. In a later analysis, TCR nucleotide sequences were compared against IMGT/GENE-DB human TR gene sequences so that V and J genes could be assigned. The TCRdist pipeline was used in a later analysis to assign CDR3 sequences and most-parsimonious VDJ recombination scenarios. In a later analysis, each TCR beta chain was defined by its CDR3 amino acid sequence together with its V-gene family, and reads without a unique V-gene family were excluded. As a way to deal with suspected cross-contamination and a sequencing artifact, a later analysis dropped 450 to 600 nucleotide sequences that were highly shared and had low generation probability. In a later analysis, a clonal expansion index for each public chain was calculated from normalized within-repertoire ranks of inferred template counts. In a later analysis, generation probabilities were computed using a VDJ recombination model fitted to out-of-frame rearrangements, and the results were checked against IGoR. In a later analysis, TCR-TCR, TCR-HLA and TCR-CMV co-occurrence was scored with hypergeometric tests, and a repertoire-size bias correction was applied to TCR pairs. In a later analysis, false discovery rates were estimated by permuting HLA or CMV assignments 20 times. In a later analysis, co-occurring TCRs were grouped using DBSCAN, with TCRdist sequence similarity added in when clustering inside HLA-allele-positive subsets. For co-occurrence clustering, repertoires with fewer than 30,000 or more than 120,000 public chains were excluded, along with roughly 5 repertoires with anomalous nucleotide sharing. TCRdb stores this immuneACCESS table with in-frame sequences only. Part of the clones is absent; in the studies checked, under half of the shortfall reflects unresolved V genes, and no reason is known for the rest. V and J calls and clone size come straight from that table; D and trimming were deduced from the DNA. The table for this sample lists fewer than 150,000 clones; 73% of them were counted only once. Roughly 14% of the sample comes from the top ten.

CDR1 SGHKS and CDR2 YYEKEE were looked up in the germline V gene (reference sequence). From the cysteine up to the phenylalanine, the CDR3 has a length of 11 residues. Only CDR3 DNA is held: 33 bases, read in frame from base 1. V gives up 4 bases and J gives up 10 bases, and the segment between their germline ends measures 12 bases. The cohort comprised 550 to 700 healthy bone marrow donors. At the time of sampling, every cohort member was nominally healthy, though immune exposures that went unrecorded were likely present. Of the approximately 700 cohort members, about 290 had a positive CMV serostatus and about 400 had a negative one, while no CMV serostatus was recorded for the donor. Every donor gave a peripheral blood sample, and the peripheral blood mononuclear cells from that sample were used for TCR beta sequencing. Genomic DNA extraction from the blood cell samples was performed with the Qiagen DNeasy Blood Extraction Kit.

This sequence originates from a human donor in good health. Recombination joined TRBV5-5 with TRBJ2-7; a weak D assignment points to TRBD1 (5 bases agree). The sample consisted of PBMCs. The DNA sequence is as follows: TGTGCCAGCAGCGTACAGGCCTCCCAGTACTTC. Its protein reads: CASSVQASQYF. The entire variable domain, with the stretches around the CDR3 drawn from the reference TRBV5-5 and TRBJ2-7 proteins, is DAGVTQSPTHLIKTRGQQVTLRCSPISGHKSVSWYQQVLGQGPQFIFQYYEKEERGRGNFPDRFSARQFPNYSSELNVNALLLGDSALYLCASSVQASQYFGPGTRLTVT.